The next 15 T cell receptor beta chains were all read from a single sample in a study of OX40 agonist ivuxolimab in advanced cancers. The table came from immunoSEQ multiplex PCR; TCRdb's copy has only in-frame clones and leaves some out. The sample has roughly 60,000 clones, approximately 89% seen once; the top ten hold 5.2%. The material sequenced was CD4+ or CD8+ T cells sorted from blood, taken in a trial of the OX40 agonist ivuxolimab. These receptors came from an adult with an advanced solid tumor such as melanoma, head and neck, liver or kidney cancer.

The chain is built from TRBV2 and TRBJ1-5; 8 bases align to TRBD1. After removal of 5 bases from V and 6 bases from J, the junction contained 9 bases not matched to a gene. Germline V gene lookup returns CDR1 SNHLY and CDR2 FYNNEI. The CDR3 totals 15 residues. This CDR3 is CASSPGQGNTQPQHF. CDR3 DNA sequence: TGTGCCAGCAGTCCAGGACAGGGAAATACTCAGCCCCAGCATTTT.

This clone was recorded only once. This chain links TRBV6-1 with TRBJ2-1, with unresolved D. CDR1 MNHNS and CDR2 SASEGT come from the germline V gene. Trimming removed 7 bases at V and 4 bases at J, with 5 bases between. This CDR3 region has 11 residues. The CDR3 DNA is TGTGCCAGCAAGGGATACAATGAGCAGTTCTTC. Amino acid sequence: CASKGYNEQFF.

The gene calls are TRBV18 and TRBJ2-7; the D gene is possibly TRBD2 (6 bases). V was cut by 1 base and J by 0 bases, with 10 bases left in between. The CDR3 sequence is 15 residues long. CDR1 is KGHSH, CDR2 LQKENI, per germline. CDR3 in amino acids: CASSPRDSFSYEQYF. Written as DNA, the CDR3 is TGTGCCAGCTCACCACGGGACTCCTTCTCCTACGAGCAGTACTTC.

As regards this clone: Other DNA sequences in this specimen translate into the identical CDR3. The chain is built from TRBV14 and TRBJ2-5; D gene unclear. CDR3 length: 13 amino acids. V lost 0 bases and J lost 5, with 7 bases in between. CDR1 SGHDN and CDR2 FVKESK come from the germline V gene. This chain's CDR3 is CASSQDHRETQYF. CDR3 in DNA: TGTGCCAGCAGCCAAGATCACCGGGAGACCCAGTACTTC.

This rearrangement joins TRBV25-1 to TRBJ2-3; 11 nucleotides agree with TRBD2. J lost 5 bases, V lost 5 bases, and 9 bases had no gene match. Germline V lookup: CDR1 MGHDK, CDR2 SYGVNS. The CDR3 runs to 16 residues. The CDR3 DNA sequence: TGTGCCAGCAGTCTCCCACTAGCGGGAGTAAGAGATACGCAGTATTTT. Encoded protein: CASSLPLAGVRDTQYF.

This chain joins TRBV10-3 and TRBJ2-3; TRBD1 is a possible D gene (5 bases). V was clipped by 3 bases and J by 1 base, with 11 bases between them. In germline, CDR1 is ENHRY, CDR2 SYGVKD. The CDR3 is made up of 15 amino acids. DNA of the CDR3: TGTGCCATCAGTGACAGGGCCTCAGGCACAGATACGCAGTATTTT. Translated, it gives CAISDRASGTDTQYF.

This clone has only one observation. V gene TRBV5-1 combines with J gene TRBJ2-5; D possibly matches TRBD1 or TRBD2 (6 bases each). V lost 4 bases, J lost 1 base, and 14 bases lay in between. CDR1 SGHRS and CDR2 YFSETQ come from the germline V gene. The CDR3 sequence is 15 residues long. CDR3 region: CASSKSGGPQETQYF. In DNA, the CDR3 is TGCGCCAGCAGCAAGAGTGGGGGGCCCCAAGAGACCCAGTACTTC. Combining the CDR3 with reference TRBV5-1 and TRBJ2-5 gives the whole variable domain KAGVTQTPRYLIKTRGQQVTLSCSPISGHRSVSWYQQTPGQGLQFLFEYFSETQRNKGNFPGRFSGRQFSNSRSEMNVSTLELGDSALYLCASSKSGGPQETQYFGPGTRLLVL.

The gene calls are TRBV19 and TRBJ1-5; D call uncertain. Germline CDR1 and CDR2: LNHDA and SQIVND (reference sequence). V was cut by 6 bases and J by 0 bases, with 9 bases left in between. CDR3 length: 14 amino acids. CDR3 loop: CASSFPFSNQPQHF. The CDR3 nucleotides are TGTGCCAGTAGCTTCCCTTTTAGCAATCAGCCCCAGCATTTT. Filled out from reference TRBV19 and TRBJ1-5, the complete variable domain reads DGGITQSPKYLFRKEGQNVTLSCEQNLNHDAMYWYRQDPGQGLRLIYYSQIVNDFQKGDIAEGYSVSREKKESFPLTVTSAQKNPTAFYLCASSFPFSNQPQHFGDGTRLSIL.

J is TRBJ2-5 and V is TRBV12-1; the table calls TRBD2, which could not be checked here. TRBV12-1 constitutes a pseudogene. This CDR3 has 21 amino acids. This chain's CDR3 is CASSFESWRLPSGPRRETQYF. Here the CDR3 DNA reads TGTGCCAGCAGCTTTGAATCCTGGAGGTTGCCCAGCGGCCCCAGACGGGAGACCCAGTACTTC.

This clone was seen only once. The chain links TRBV5-1 to TRBJ1-1; D is undetermined. The CDR3 contains 12 residues. In germline, CDR1 is SGHRS, CDR2 YFSETQ. V shed 5 bases and J shed 1 base, with 6 bases lying between them. DNA of the CDR3: TGCGCCAGCAGATCCCGGAACACTGAAGCTTTCTTT. Translation: CASRSRNTEAFF.

This rearrangement joins TRBV2 to TRBJ1-2, with D tentatively TRBD1 (5 bases). The length of the CDR3 is 12 residues. Germline CDR1 SNHLY, CDR2 FYNNEI. The V end was cut by 6 bases, the J end by 4 bases, with 9 bases between. The CDR3 bases are TGTGCCAGCAGCGGGGACCTCTATGGCTACACCTTC. This gives the protein CASSGDLYGYTF.

The J gene is TRBJ2-7, the V gene TRBV6-4; 8 bases agree with TRBD2. V was pared by 8 bases and J by 10 bases, with 19 bases of the junction left unmatched. Germline V gene data show CDR1 as MRHNA and CDR2 as SNTAGT. The CDR3 loop spans 15 amino acids. Here the CDR3 reads CASRDHPGLETEQYF. DNA for the CDR3: TGTGCCAGCCGGGATCACCCGGGACTAGAAACGGAACAGTACTTC.

The chain recombines TRBV29-1 with TRBJ2-4; 8 positions agree with TRBD2. This CDR3 comprises 14 residues. Germline V gene data show CDR1 as SQVTM and CDR2 as ANQGSEA. Trimming took 6 bases from V and 2 from J; bases not matched to a gene: 6. CDR3 loop: CSVAGGGTKNIQYF. CDR3 in DNA: TGCAGCGTCGCGGGAGGAGGGACCAAAAACATTCAGTACTTC.

V and J are TRBV7-2 and TRBJ2-5; 10 positions match TRBD2. The J segment lost 3 bases and the V segment lost 1 base, leaving 5 bases of the junction unmatched. Germline V gives CDR1 SGHTA, CDR2 FQGNSA. The CDR3 totals 16 residues. DNA of the CDR3: TGTGCCAGCAGCTTAGTTAGCGGGGGGCTGAAAGAGACCCAGTACTTC. It translates to CASSLVSGGLKETQYF.

The V and J genes are TRBV11-2 and TRBJ2-1, with TRBD2 matching over 13 bases. Germline V gives CDR1 SGHAT, CDR2 FQNNGV. The CDR3 contains 15 residues. Unmatched junction bases numbered 3, after V lost 3 bases and J lost 7 bases. For the CDR3, the DNA is TGTGCCAGCAGCTTCGGGACTAGCGGGACGAATGAGCAGTTCTTC. This encodes CASSFGTSGTNEQFF.